This TCR beta chain derives from a study of CD4 T cells in relation to SARS-CoV-2 and coronaviruses. As concerns this clone: Antigen specificity is unknown.

CD4+ T cells from unexposed donors were obtained before the COVID-19 pandemic (2011-2018). CD4+ T cells were isolated from the cells after roughly 11 days of culture. Assay: immunoSEQ multiplex PCR; the TCRdb copy retains only in-frame clones and omits some. The sample comprises tens of thousands of clones, 70% to 85% of which are singletons, and roughly 16% rests with the top ten. This CDR3 is built from 20 residues. CDR1 and CDR2 (germline): SGHVS, FQNEAQ. With V trimmed by 1 base and J by 7 bases, 17 bases remained unmatched. The chain has TRBV7-8 and TRBJ2-5; TRBD2 matches at 14 bases. What was sequenced was CD4+ T cells from PBMCs, cultured in vitro. The TCR originated in a human donor in good health. DNA of the CDR3: TGTGCCAGCAGCTTAGGCCGGACTAGCGGGGGGAACCAAGATTTTGCGACCCAGTACTTC. Its protein is CASSLGRTSGGNQDFATQYF.